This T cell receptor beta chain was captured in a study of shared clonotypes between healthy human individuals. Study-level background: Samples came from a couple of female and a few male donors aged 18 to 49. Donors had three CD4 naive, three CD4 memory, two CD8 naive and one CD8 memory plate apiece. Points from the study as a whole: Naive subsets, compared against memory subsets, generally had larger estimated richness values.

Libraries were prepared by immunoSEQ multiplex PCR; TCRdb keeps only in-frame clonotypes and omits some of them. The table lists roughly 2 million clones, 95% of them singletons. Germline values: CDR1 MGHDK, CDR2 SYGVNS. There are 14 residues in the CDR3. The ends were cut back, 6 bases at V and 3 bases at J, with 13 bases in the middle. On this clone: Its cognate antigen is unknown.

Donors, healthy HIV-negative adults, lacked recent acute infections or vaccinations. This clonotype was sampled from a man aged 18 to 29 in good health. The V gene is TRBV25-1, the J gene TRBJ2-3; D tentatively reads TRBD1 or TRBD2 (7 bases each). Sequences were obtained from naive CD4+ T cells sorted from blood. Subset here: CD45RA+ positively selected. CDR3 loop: CASRAGQRTDTQYF. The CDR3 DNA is TGTGCCAGCAGAGCGGGACAGAGGACAGATACGCAGTATTTT.